A single sample is the source of the 27 T cell receptor beta chains below, sequenced in a study of T-cell memory formation after mild COVID-19. TCRdb itself ran the 5' RACE reads through MiXCR, one entry per CDR3 protein. Of about 400,000 distinct CDR3 sequences in the sample, 23% are singletons; the top ten hold 13%. The sample consisted of PBMCs or a T cell subset sorted from them (not recorded which). Receptors originate from an adult woman who had mild COVID-19 (a few samples of this study predate the infection). Cell type and time point are not known.

This clonotype was detected only a few times. CDR3 DNA sequence: TGCAGCGTGCAAATGACAGGGGGCGTTGACGAGCAGTACTTC. Protein product: CSVQMTGGVDEQYF. The V call is TRBV29-1, the J call TRBJ2-7; TRBD1 agrees at 10 bases. This CDR3 has 14 amino acids. The ends lost 6 bases at V and 5 bases at J; junction bases unmatched: 10. Looked up from germline, CDR1 is SQVTM and CDR2 is ANQGSEA.

The chain employs TRBV3-1 and TRBJ1-1; tentative D call: TRBD1 (5 bases). Trimming stripped 6 bases from V and 2 bases from J, with 25 bases between. Germline V gene data show CDR1 as LGHDT and CDR2 as YNNKEL (reference sequence). The CDR3 runs 18 residues. For the CDR3, the DNA is TGTGCCAGCAGAACGAATAGAACCCCAACGGGGGAAAACACTGAAGCTTTCTTT. Translation: CASRTNRTPTGENTEAFF.

This clonotype has a handful of counts. The rearrangement joins TRBV7-3 to TRBJ1-1; 9 positions agree with TRBD1. The V and J ends lost 4 bases and 5 bases, in that order; junction bases with no gene match: 5. This CDR3 is 14 amino acids long. From germline, CDR1 is SGHTA and CDR2 FQGTGA. The CDR3 loop is CASSSQGARTEAFF. The DNA for the CDR3 is TGTGCCAGCAGCTCACAGGGGGCGAGGACTGAAGCTTTCTTT.

This rearrangement joins TRBV5-1 to TRBJ2-7, with 8 bases aligning to TRBD1. CDR3 length equals 14 residues. Germline V gene lookup returns CDR1 SGHRS and CDR2 YFSETQ. Losses at the gene ends were 0 bases for V and 2 bases for J; bases not matched to a gene: 1. As DNA, the CDR3 is TGCGCCAGCAGCTTGGTGGACAGGGCCTACGAGCAGTACTTC. Residues: CASSLVDRAYEQYF.

The V call is TRBV20-1, the J call TRBJ1-2; 9 nucleotides agree with TRBD1. The trim removed 5 bases at V and 7 bases at J, leaving 14 bases unmatched. This CDR3 is built from 15 residues. Germline V gene data show CDR1 as DFQATT and CDR2 as SNEGSKA (reference sequence). The DNA of the CDR3 is TGCAGTGCTGGGGACAGGGAGCCCTTACTCTCTGGCTACACCTTC. This sequence encodes CSAGDREPLLSGYTF.

This clonotype was seen more than once but under ten times. This rearrangement joins TRBV27 to TRBJ2-1; possibly TRBD2 for D (6 bases). The CDR3 covers 18 residues. V lost 1 base and J 5 bases, leaving 21 bases between the germline ends. The germline V gene encodes CDR1 MNHEY and CDR2 SMNVEV (reference sequence). In nucleotides, the CDR3 is TGTGCCAGCAGTTTATATGGATTGGGAGGTAATAGAGACAATGAGCAGTTCTTC. It specifies CASSLYGLGGNRDNEQFF.

The V and J genes are TRBV14 and TRBJ2-7; weak D call: TRBD1 (6 bases). Germline CDR1 and CDR2: SGHDN and FVKESK. This CDR3 has 15 residues. Trimming shortened V by 6 bases and J by 0 bases, and 15 bases separated the two germline ends. CDR3 residues: CASSSRGSYSYEQYF. In DNA, the CDR3 is TGTGCCAGCAGTAGCAGGGGTTCTTACTCCTACGAGCAGTACTTC.

This clonotype was counted a few times. The J gene is TRBJ1-1, the V gene TRBV7-3; D uncertain. CDR3 length equals 15 residues. The germline V and J ends were trimmed by 5 bases and 1 base, with 14 bases remaining between them. Germline values: CDR1 SGHTA, CDR2 FQGTGA. The CDR3 loop reads CASSQSARGNTEAFF. CDR3 sequence (DNA): TGTGCCAGCAGCCAATCCGCCCGGGGGAACACTGAAGCTTTCTTT.

This clonotype was counted a few times. This chain links TRBV6-5 with TRBJ2-5, with D unresolved. Trimming cost V 0 bases and J 6 bases, with 2 bases left between them. In germline, CDR1 is MNHEY, CDR2 SVGAGI. The CDR3 spans 11 residues. CDR3 sequence: CASSYSQTQYF. CDR3 bases: TGTGCCAGCAGTTACTCACAGACCCAGTACTTC.

This clonotype was picked up one time. The V gene is TRBV29-1, the J gene TRBJ1-1, with D unresolved. The CDR3 covers 10 residues. From germline, CDR1 is SQVTM and CDR2 ANQGSEA. The V end lost 6 bases, the J end lost 4 bases, and 6 bases lay between the germline ends. The CDR3 is CSVLTTEAFF. The CDR3 DNA is TGCAGCGTACTCACCACTGAAGCTTTCTTT.

This clonotype was found many times. The chain recombines TRBV12-3 or TRBV12-4 with TRBJ2-3; D could derive from TRBD1 or TRBD2 (6 bases each). The CDR3 totals 14 residues. Trimming took off 11 bases at V and 4 bases at J, with 19 bases between the two ends. Here the CDR3 reads CASLEGGGSDTQYF. The CDR3 DNA reads as TGTGCCTCACTCGAAGGAGGGGGGTCAGATACGCAGTATTTT.

This clonotype was seen only a few times. The chain couples TRBV7-2 to TRBJ1-6; no clear D. Germline CDR1 and CDR2: SGHTA and FQGNSA. The CDR3 length is 15 residues. V was cut by 0 bases and J by 0 bases, with 3 bases left in between. Written as DNA, the CDR3 is TGTGCCAGCAGCTTAGCCAGCTCCTATAATTCACCCCTCCACTTT. Amino acids: CASSLASSYNSPLHF.

This clonotype showed up just a few times. This sequence joins TRBV25-1 and TRBJ2-1, with D possibly being TRBD2 (6 bases). The CDR3 is made up of 14 amino acids. CDR1 is MGHDK and CDR2 is SYGVNS in the germline V gene. The germline V and J ends were trimmed by 4 bases and 10 bases, with 17 bases remaining between them. The DNA of the CDR3 is TGTGCCAGCAGTGTGCGGGGAGGCCTCCAGGAGCAGTTCTTC. The encoded protein is CASSVRGGLQEQFF.

The chain is built from TRBV9 and TRBJ2-7; TRBD2 aligns across 9 bases. The CDR3 runs 17 residues. V dropped 3 bases and J dropped 0; count of bases not matched to a gene: 10. Germline lookup yields CDR1 SGDLS and CDR2 YYNGEE. The CDR3: CASSGLAESLFSYEQYF. The CDR3 DNA is TGTGCCAGCAGCGGACTAGCGGAGAGTCTCTTCTCCTACGAGCAGTACTTC. Supplemented by reference TRBV9 and TRBJ2-7, the full variable domain reads DSGVTQTPKHLITATGQRVTLRCSPRSGDLSVYWYQQSLDQGLQFLIQYYNGEERAKGNILERFSAQQFPDLHSELNLSSLELGDSALYFCASSGLAESLFSYEQYFGPGTRLTVT.

The V and J genes are TRBV28 and TRBJ2-3; TRBD1 or TRBD2 may be the D gene (5 bases each). Germline values: CDR1 MDHEN, CDR2 SYDVKM. This CDR3 contains 15 residues. Trimming stripped 5 bases from V and 3 bases from J, with 15 bases between. In DNA, the CDR3 is TGTGCCAGCAGTCCTCCAGACAGACTAACAGATACGCAGTATTTT. It yields the protein CASSPPDRLTDTQYF. Complete variable domain (other parts from reference TRBV28 and TRBJ2-3): DVKVTQSSRYLVKRTGEKVFLECVQDMDHENMFWYRQDPGLGLRLIYFSYDVKMKEKGDIPEGYSVSREKKERFSLILESASTNQTSMYLCASSPPDRLTDTQYFGPGTRLTVL.

The chain employs TRBV10-3 and TRBJ1-1, with D possibly matching TRBD1 (5 bases). The CDR3 totals 17 residues. Between the trimmed V and J ends, which lost 0 bases and 4 bases, there was a span of 18 bases. Germline assignment: CDR1 ENHRY and CDR2 SYGVKD. The CDR3 is CAISESFQEGFGTEAFF. CDR3 in DNA: TGTGCCATCAGTGAGTCATTCCAGGAGGGGTTCGGCACTGAAGCTTTCTTT.

The rearrangement links TRBV5-1 to TRBJ1-6; perhaps TRBD1 as D (5 bases). The V and J ends lost 1 base and 8 bases respectively, with 13 bases between them. The CDR3 contains 15 residues. Germline CDR1 is SGHRS and CDR2 is YFSETQ. For the CDR3, the DNA is TGCGCCAGCAGCTTGTCTTGGGGCGGAGATTCACCCCTCCACTTT. This encodes CASSLSWGGDSPLHF.

This clonotype was seen a few times. The chain couples TRBV24-1 to TRBJ2-1, with TRBD1 identical over 9 bases. This CDR3 comprises 17 residues. The V segment lost 3 bases and the J segment 9 bases; nucleotides outside the gene matches: 14. Germline V gene lookup returns CDR1 KGHDR and CDR2 SFDVKD. The CDR3 nucleotides are TGTGCCACCAGTGATCAAGCGCCGGGACAGGGTTGGGGTGAGCAGTTCTTC. It encodes CATSDQAPGQGWGEQFF.

This clonotype was counted between two and nine times. The chain recombines TRBV29-1 with TRBJ1-4; possibly TRBD1 for D (6 bases). The CDR3 extends over 14 amino acids. V was cut by 1 base and J by 5 bases, with 11 bases left in between. Germline loops: CDR1 SQVTM, CDR2 ANQGSEA. The CDR3 coding sequence is TGCAGCGTTGAAGCGGCAGGGGAGAATGAAAAACTGTTTTTT. It translates to CSVEAAGENEKLFF.

V and J are TRBV5-1 and TRBJ1-2, with 7 positions matching TRBD1. Germline CDR1 and CDR2: SGHRS and YFSETQ. The V segment lost 0 bases and the J segment 7 bases; nucleotides outside the gene matches: 6. The CDR3 loop spans 14 amino acids. The CDR3 protein is CASSLVEGASGYTF. The CDR3 DNA reads TGCGCCAGCAGCTTGGTGGAGGGGGCGAGTGGCTACACCTTC.

The rearrangement links TRBV4-3 to TRBJ2-3; 9 nucleotides agree with TRBD2. Germline V CDR1 and CDR2: LGHNA, YSLEER. The CDR3 consists of 14 residues. Unmatched junction bases numbered 8, after V lost 1 base and J lost 12 bases. CDR3 sequence (DNA): TGCGCCAGCAGCCAAGTGGTCGGGACTAGCCTTCAGTATTTT. Amino acids: CASSQVVGTSLQYF.

A few counts support this clonotype. The V gene is TRBV4-2, the J gene TRBJ2-2, with D possibly being TRBD1 (6 bases). The V end lost 0 bases, the J end lost 0 bases, and 8 bases lay between the germline ends. The length of the CDR3 is 16 residues. Germline V CDR1 and CDR2: LGHNA, YNFKEQ. The CDR3 spells CASSQEGGTNTGELFF. CDR3 coding DNA: TGTGCCAGCAGCCAAGAAGGGGGAACGAACACCGGGGAGCTGTTTTTT.

This chain joins TRBV4-1 and TRBJ1-1, with TRBD1 matching over 7 bases. CDR3 length: 15 amino acids. Germline V gene data show CDR1 as MGHRA and CDR2 as YSYEKL. The trim removed 6 bases at V and 6 bases at J, leaving 13 bases unmatched. The CDR3: CASRGGTVLKPEAFF. CDR3 nucleotides: TGCGCCAGCAGGGGGGGGACAGTGTTAAAACCTGAAGCTTTCTTT.

This clonotype showed up just a few times. This rearrangement joins TRBV5-5 to TRBJ2-7; the match to TRBD1 covers 7 bases. The CDR3 is 15 residues long. The V segment lost 3 bases and the J segment 5 bases; nucleotides outside the gene matches: 11. CDR1 and CDR2 (germline): SGHKS, YYEKEE (reference sequence). CDR3 DNA: TGTGCCAGCAGCTGGATAAGTAGGGGGCTGGACGAGCAGTACTTC. Protein: CASSWISRGLDEQYF.

The chain carries TRBV7-2 and TRBJ2-1, with 9 bases aligning to TRBD2. The CDR3 runs to 19 residues. The trim removed 5 bases at V and 0 bases at J, leaving 14 bases unmatched. From germline, CDR1 is SGHTA and CDR2 FQGNSA. CDR3 bases: TGTGCCAGCAGCCGGGGCCCTAGCGGGGCCCCGAGCTCCTACAATGAGCAGTTCTTC. Its translation: CASSRGPSGAPSSYNEQFF.

This rearrangement joins TRBV2 to TRBJ1-2, with TRBD1 as a possible D gene (5 bases). From germline, CDR1 is SNHLY and CDR2 FYNNEI. The CDR3 has 13 residues. V was clipped by 4 bases and J by 4 bases, with 10 bases between them. The CDR3 protein is CASSGQGSYGYTF. CDR3 nucleotides: TGTGCCAGCAGTGGTCAGGGATCCTATGGCTACACCTTC.

This clonotype was observed once. The chain links TRBV20-1 to TRBJ2-2; D gene unclear. The CDR3 is 13 amino acids. Trimming took off 8 bases at V and 7 bases at J, with 17 bases between the two ends. The V gene's germline CDR1 is DFQATT and CDR2 SNEGSKA (reference sequence). CDR3: CSSQLGSGGELFF. The DNA of the CDR3 is TGCAGTAGCCAGCTCGGCTCGGGCGGGGAGCTGTTTTTT.